Each of the 20 T cell receptor beta chains below was sequenced from the same sample in a study of T cell responses to AZD1222 COVID-19 vaccine. The data were produced by immunoSEQ multiplex PCR, yet TCRdb's version contains in-frame clones alone and is incomplete. Altogether 180,000 or so clones are present, about nine tenths being singletons, with the ten largest covering more than 1.5%. This material consisted of peripheral blood, taken 28 days after the second AZD1222 dose. The receptor set was obtained from an adult who received the AZD1222 COVID-19 vaccine.

This chain connects TRBV2 to TRBJ2-5; tentatively, D is TRBD2 (5 bases). V was shortened by 6 bases and J by 4 bases, with 15 bases between the two germline ends. Germline V gene data show CDR1 as SNHLY and CDR2 as FYNNEI. This CDR3 has 14 amino acids. The CDR3 region has the DNA TGTGCCAGCAGATTATTTCGCAGCGGAGAGACCCAGTACTTC. Translating it yields CASRLFRSGETQYF.

A single count supports this clone. This chain links TRBV9 with TRBJ2-3, with a possible D match to TRBD2 (6 bases). Trimming removed 0 bases from V and 5 bases from J, with 7 bases in between. The CDR3 sequence is 13 residues long. Germline V lookup: CDR1 SGDLS, CDR2 YYNGEE. For the CDR3, the DNA is TGTGCCAGCAGCGTAGGACTAGAAGATACGCAGTATTTT. Protein: CASSVGLEDTQYF.

This clone was recorded a few times. This chain joins TRBV6-4 and TRBJ1-2; 7 bases fit TRBD1. CDR1 is MRHNA, CDR2 SNTAGT, per germline. After removal of 4 bases from V and 1 base from J, the junction contained 6 bases not matched to a gene. This CDR3 is built from 15 residues. CDR3 nucleotide sequence: TGTGCCAGCAGTGCCACAGGGGAATTTAACTATGGCTACACCTTC. It specifies CASSATGEFNYGYTF.

This chain links TRBV7-7 with TRBJ2-7; 7 nucleotides align to TRBD2. This CDR3 comprises 13 residues. The trim removed 5 bases at V and 7 bases at J, leaving 8 bases unmatched. Germline loops: CDR1 SSHAT, CDR2 FNYEAQ (reference sequence). CDR3 bases: TGTGCCAGCAGCCGGGGGGTCGACGGGGAGCAGTACTTC. It codes for CASSRGVDGEQYF.

The chain recombines TRBV10-3 with TRBJ1-4; D gene unclear. V shed 11 bases and J shed 3 bases, with 13 bases lying between them. Germline V gives CDR1 ENHRY, CDR2 SYGVKD. CDR3 length: 13 amino acids. The chain's CDR3 is CAAKRSPNEKLFF. The CDR3 DNA is TGTGCCGCGAAGAGGAGTCCTAATGAAAAACTGTTTTTT.

V is TRBV9 and J is TRBJ1-1, with TRBD1 identical over 10 bases. From germline, CDR1 is SGDLS and CDR2 YYNGEE. V shed 3 bases and J 10 bases; nucleotides not matched to a gene: 12. CDR3 length: 15 amino acids. The CDR3 DNA follows: TGTGCCAGCAGCGCGGGGACAGGGGCGGGCGCTGGAGCTTTCTTT. It yields the protein CASSAGTGAGAGAFF.

J is TRBJ1-4 and V is TRBV9; D is uncertain. The germline gives CDR1 SGDLS, CDR2 YYNGEE. CDR3 length: 14 residues. V lost 2 bases and J 3 bases, leaving 8 bases between the germline ends. CDR3 DNA: TGTGCCAGCAGCGTGGGGAATCCTAATGAAAAACTGTTTTTT. Translating gives CASSVGNPNEKLFF.

The CDR3 region has the DNA TGTGCCAGCAGCCACGTAACCGGGACAGTGGGAGGTACTAATGAAAAACTGTTTTTT. Translation: CASSHVTGTVGGTNEKLFF. V and J are TRBV3-1 (or the pseudogene TRBV3-2) and TRBJ1-4, with 7 bases matching TRBD1. Germline CDR1 is LGHDT and CDR2 is YNNKEL (reference sequence). The CDR3 runs 19 residues. V was clipped by 3 bases and J by 2 bases; unmatched bases: 15.

The genes are TRBV6-5 and TRBJ1-6; the D gene is possibly TRBD1 (5 bases). Trimming left V 6 bases short and J 10 bases short, with 19 bases between. Germline CDR1 and CDR2: MNHEY and SVGAGI. The CDR3 is 15 amino acids. CDR3 in amino acids: CASRLRGLQYSPLHF. CDR3 coding DNA: TGTGCCAGCAGGTTAAGGGGACTCCAGTACTCACCCCTCCACTTT.

The chain combines TRBV6-5 with TRBJ1-2, with D possibly being TRBD1 (5 bases). Trimming stripped 0 bases from V and 7 bases from J, with 9 bases between. The CDR3 is made up of 13 amino acids. Germline lookup yields CDR1 MNHEY and CDR2 SVGAGI. The CDR3 reads CASSYSGGGGYTF. The CDR3 DNA is TGTGCCAGCAGTTACTCCGGGGGGGGTGGCTACACCTTC.

The V gene is TRBV6-5, the J gene TRBJ1-5, with D perhaps TRBD1 (6 bases). Germline CDR1 is MNHEY and CDR2 is SVGAGI. V lost 5 bases and J 5 bases, leaving 16 bases between the germline ends. There are 15 residues in the CDR3. The DNA of the CDR3 is TGTGCCAGCAGTCCCCAGGGGATAACGGATCAGCCCCAGCATTTT. This codes for CASSPQGITDQPQHF.

The chain employs TRBV7-9 and TRBJ2-7; TRBD2 might be the D (5 bases). The ends were cut back, 5 bases at V and 3 bases at J, with 26 bases in the middle. This CDR3 is built from 18 residues. In germline, CDR1 is SEHNR, CDR2 FQNEAQ (reference sequence). CDR3 sequence: CASSLLGRFGEPDYEQYF. As DNA, the CDR3 is TGTGCCAGCAGCCTACTCGGGCGGTTTGGGGAGCCGGACTACGAGCAGTACTTC.

The chain is built from TRBV5-1 and TRBJ2-2; D unresolved. The CDR3 is 15 amino acids. Trimming left V 0 bases short and J 0 bases short, with 6 bases between. The germline V gene has CDR1 SGHRS and CDR2 YFSETQ. The chain's CDR3 is CASSLGGSNTGELFF. CDR3 coding DNA: TGCGCCAGCAGCTTGGGCGGATCGAACACCGGGGAGCTGTTTTTT.

This sequence joins TRBV5-4 and TRBJ1-1; 8 bases fit TRBD1. Germline CDR1 is SGHNT and CDR2 is YYREEE (reference sequence). The CDR3 is 14 residues long. Losses at the gene ends were 4 bases for V and 0 bases for J; bases not matched to a gene: 2. Here the CDR3 reads CASSVQGVNTEAFF. The CDR3, as DNA: TGTGCCAGCAGCGTACAGGGGGTGAACACTGAAGCTTTCTTT.

V gene TRBV4-1 combines with J gene TRBJ1-4; D may be TRBD1 (6 bases). The germline V gene has CDR1 MGHRA and CDR2 YSYEKL. V was cut by 1 base and J by 1 base, with 16 bases left in between. The CDR3 has 18 amino acids. The CDR3 protein is CASSQGTDAIRTNEKLFF. The CDR3 DNA reads as TGCGCCAGCAGCCAAGGGACAGACGCGATTCGAACTAATGAAAAACTGTTTTTT.

The V and J genes are TRBV19 and TRBJ2-3, with 8 bases matching TRBD2. The V gene end was trimmed by 5 bases and the J gene end by 6 bases; junction bases not matched to a gene: 7. The CDR3 length is 14 residues. In germline, CDR1 is LNHDA, CDR2 SQIVND (reference sequence). The CDR3 protein is CASSPIGGADTQYF. The CDR3 coding sequence is TGTGCCAGTAGTCCCATCGGGGGGGCCGATACGCAGTATTTT.

V and J are TRBV4-2 and TRBJ2-1, with 11 bases identical to TRBD2. CDR3 size: 18 residues. Looked up from germline, CDR1 is LGHNA and CDR2 is YNFKEQ. V gave up 0 bases and J gave up 3 bases; unmatched junction bases: 7. The CDR3 coding sequence is TGTGCCAGCAGCCAAGATCCTCTTAGCGGGAGGGACTACAATGAGCAGTTCTTC. Translating gives CASSQDPLSGRDYNEQFF.

The rearrangement joins TRBV19 to TRBJ2-1, with 8 bases that match TRBD1. The V gene end was trimmed by 5 bases and the J gene end by 4 bases; junction bases not matched to a gene: 4. Germline CDR1 LNHDA, CDR2 SQIVND (reference sequence). This CDR3 comprises 14 residues. CDR3 in amino acids: CASSFGTGYNEQFF. The CDR3 DNA reads TGTGCCAGTAGTTTCGGGACAGGATACAATGAGCAGTTCTTC. Variable domain in full (rest from reference TRBV19 and TRBJ2-1): DGGITQSPKYLFRKEGQNVTLSCEQNLNHDAMYWYRQDPGQGLRLIYYSQIVNDFQKGDIAEGYSVSREKKESFPLTVTSAQKNPTAFYLCASSFGTGYNEQFFGPGTRLTVL.

Points on this clone: Other DNA sequences from this sample encode an identical CDR3 as well. V and J are TRBV7-8 and TRBJ2-7; D is possibly TRBD2 (5 bases). V was clipped by 1 base and J by 3 bases, with 10 bases between them. The CDR3 contains 14 residues. The germline gives CDR1 SGHVS, CDR2 FQNEAQ. The CDR3 nucleotides read TGTGCCAGCAGCTTAGAGGCCGGGAACTACGAGCAGTACTTC. Translation gives CASSLEAGNYEQYF.

V gene TRBV6-6 combines with J gene TRBJ1-4, with TRBD1 identical over 7 bases. Per the germline V gene, CDR1 is MNHNY and CDR2 is SVGAGI (reference sequence). The CDR3 totals 17 residues. V shed 5 bases and J 0 bases; nucleotides not matched to a gene: 9. The CDR3 region is CASSPRSGQATNEKLFF. CDR3 nucleotide sequence: TGTGCCAGCAGTCCCCGATCCGGACAGGCAACTAATGAAAAACTGTTTTTT.